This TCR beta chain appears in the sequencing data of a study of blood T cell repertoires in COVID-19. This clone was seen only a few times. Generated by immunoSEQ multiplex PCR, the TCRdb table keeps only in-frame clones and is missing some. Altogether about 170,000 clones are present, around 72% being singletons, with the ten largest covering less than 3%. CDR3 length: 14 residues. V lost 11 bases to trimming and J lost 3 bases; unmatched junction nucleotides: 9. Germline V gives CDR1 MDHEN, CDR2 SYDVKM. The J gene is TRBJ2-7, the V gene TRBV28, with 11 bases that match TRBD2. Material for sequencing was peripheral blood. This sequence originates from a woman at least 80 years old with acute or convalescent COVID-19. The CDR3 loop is CAGSSGRVFYEQYF. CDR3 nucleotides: TGTGCCGGGAGTAGCGGGAGGGTTTTCTACGAGCAGTACTTC.